This is a list of T cell receptor beta chains from one sample in a study of blood T cell repertoires in COVID-19. The assay was immunoSEQ multiplex PCR, and TCRdb's table has in-frame clones only and misses some. The repertoire holds a few hundred thousand clones, with over 80% as singletons. Sample: peripheral blood. These receptors were taken from a woman aged 40 to 50 with acute or convalescent COVID-19. CDR3s include the opening cysteine and the closing phenylalanine or tryptophan. The D gene is left open where the match is weak.

J	V	D	CDR3	DNA
TRBJ2-1	TRBV12-3/TRBV12-4	-	CASSSMAYNEQFF	TGTGCCAGCAGTTCGATGGCATACAATGAGCAGTTCTTC
TRBJ1-1	TRBV5-4	-	CASSLGGGFPTEAFF	TGTGCCAGCAGCTTGGGAGGGGGTTTCCCCACTGAAGCTTTCTTT
TRBJ1-1	TRBV12-3/TRBV12-4	-	CASSQTANTEAFF	TGTGCCAGTTCCCAGACTGCGAACACTGAAGCTTTCTTT
TRBJ2-3	TRBV5-1	TRBD2	CASSQGLAGDTQYF	TGCGCCAGCAGCCAGGGACTAGCGGGGGATACGCAGTATTTT
TRBJ1-2	TRBV5-5	-	CASSAGGGSNYGYTF	TGTGCCAGCAGCGCCGGTGGGGGGTCCAACTATGGCTACACCTTC
TRBJ1-2	TRBV7-2	-	CASSLVVSFIANYGYTF	TGTGCCAGCAGCTTAGTGGTCTCGTTTATAGCTAACTATGGCTACACCTTC
TRBJ1-2	TRBV3-1/TRBV3-2	TRBD1	CASSLQTGNYGYTF	TGTGCCAGCAGCCTACAGACAGGGAACTATGGCTACACCTTC
TRBJ1-2	TRBV7-2	TRBD1	CASSLGGQGSSYGYTF	TGTGCCAGCAGCTTAGGGGGACAGGGAAGTAGTTATGGCTACACCTTC
TRBJ2-3	TRBV6-5	-	CASSYSPDTRDTQYF	TGTGCCAGCAGTTACTCCCCGGACACCCGAGATACGCAGTATTTT
TRBJ1-1	TRBV5-5	-	CASSLADNTEAFF	TGTGCCAGCAGCTTGGCAGATAACACTGAAGCTTTCTTT
TRBJ2-5	TRBV29-1	-	CSVEPSQETQYF	TGCAGCGTTGAACCCAGCCAAGAGACCCAGTACTTC
TRBJ2-5	TRBV5-1	TRBD1	CASSLALLGQGWETQYF	TGCGCCAGCAGCTTGGCCCTGCTGGGACAGGGGTGGGAGACCCAGTACTTC
TRBJ1-6	TRBV6-6	-	CASMYVSGHFFPPLHF	TGTGCCAGCATGTATGTCTCGGGACACTTTTTTCCACCCCTCCACTTT
TRBJ1-1	TRBV19	-	CASSIIWLTEAFF	TGTGCCAGTAGTATAATTTGGCTTACTGAAGCTTTCTTT
TRBJ1-4	TRBV15	-	CATSRDGGGEKLFF	TGTGCCACCAGCAGAGATGGGGGGGGCGAAAAACTGTTTTTT
TRBJ2-2	TRBV3-1/TRBV3-2	TRBD2	CASSPRTSPTGELFF	TGTGCCAGCAGCCCTCGGACTAGCCCCACCGGGGAGCTGTTTTTT
TRBJ1-3	TRBV5-4	-	CASSSRTPGNTIYF	TGTGCCAGCAGCTCCCGGACACCGGGAAACACCATATATTTT
TRBJ2-1	TRBV5-4	TRBD2	CASRYSGGAHNEQFF	TGTGCCAGCAGATATAGCGGGGGGGCCCACAATGAGCAGTTCTTC
TRBJ2-1	TRBV10-2	-	CATVGERHNEQFF	TGCGCCACCGTCGGTGAGCGCCACAATGAGCAGTTCTTC
TRBJ2-5	TRBV7-2	TRBD2	CASSQSSGVETQYF	TGTGCCAGCAGCCAGTCTAGCGGGGTTGAGACCCAGTACTTC
TRBJ1-1	TRBV5-5	-	CASSFPGLPEAFF	TGTGCCAGCAGCTTTCCAGGGTTGCCTGAAGCTTTCTTT
TRBJ1-2	TRBV18	TRBD1	CASSVQGAYGYTF	TGTGCCAGCTCCGTACAGGGGGCCTATGGCTACACCTTC
TRBJ1-5	TRBV18	-	CASSPPAGQPQHF	TGTGCCAGCTCACCCCCAGCGGGGCAGCCCCAGCATTTT
TRBJ2-3	TRBV5-5	TRBD2	CASSLRAGLDTQYF	TGTGCCAGCAGCTTGCGAGCGGGGCTAGATACGCAGTATTTT
TRBJ1-2	TRBV4-2	TRBD1	CASTRDRVGYTF	TGTGCCAGCACCCGGGACAGGGTTGGCTACACCTTC